The text below deals with one TCR beta chain. Its antigen is unknown. Each patient experienced a relapse that followed autologous stem cell transplantation, and brentuximab vedotin exposure varied. Magnetic negative selection was used to purify CD8+ T cells from thawed PBMCs. The data originate from a study of PD-1 blockade in classical Hodgkin lymphoma. Germline trimming cut 2 bases from V and 3 bases from J; bases unmatched to any gene: 6. The CDR3 length is 15 residues. CDR1 is MNHEY and CDR2 is SMNVEV in the germline V gene (reference sequence). Sequencing used immunoSEQ multiplex PCR; TCRdb keeps in-frame clones, though not all of them. The sample yields some 25,000 clones, about 90% seen once. Notes on the study in general: Any patient who commenced nivolumab under 1 year after ASCT was excluded. The study reported lower baseline TCR diversity in newly diagnosed patients than in healthy donors. CD4+ but not CD8+ TCR diversity rose significantly by C4D1.

The sequences come from CD8+ T cells from blood, collected at baseline. This TCR was sampled from a human donor with classical Hodgkin lymphoma. The rearrangement links TRBV27 to TRBJ2-7; 8 bases match TRBD2. DNA of the CDR3: TGTGCCAGCAGTTTAGGAAGCGGGAGAATCTACGAGCAGTACTTC. Translated: CASSLGSGRIYEQYF.